Listed below are T cell receptor beta chains from one sample, sequenced in a study of human T cells and chemical hapten exposure. One entry per CDR3 protein results from TCRdb running MiXCR on the RACE reads. The table shows 90,000 to 110,000 distinct CDR3 sequences, with 9.2% occurring only once. The material was whole blood, obtained in connection with sensitization to the hapten diphenylcyclopropenone (DPC). Source of these receptors: a middle-aged woman with alopecia areata. Some clones in this sample may be carry-over from other donors' samples. The CDR3 runs from the conserved cysteine through the conserved F or W. The order of the fields is V gene, D gene, clone size, J gene, CDR3 length, CDR3 protein. A D gene is named only where the DNA matches it firmly. A clone size is listed for some rows: how often the clone was seen (once, few, many), or a class if it is expanded.

V: TRBV6-5
D: TRBD2
size: few
J: TRBJ2-1
length: 15
CDR3: CASSRRGLSGNEQFF

V: TRBV6-2/TRBV6-3
D: -
size: few
J: TRBJ2-3
length: 16
CDR3: CASSSNQGTGTDTQYF

V: TRBV28
D: TRBD2
size: many
J: TRBJ2-7
length: 15
CDR3: CASTSGGAKVYEQYF

V: TRBV18
D: TRBD1
size: many
J: TRBJ1-2
length: 15
CDR3: CASSPLDRGGYGYTF

V: TRBV7-3
D: -
size: many
J: TRBJ2-2
length: 12
CDR3: CASSRPGGELFF

V: TRBV4-3
D: -
size: -
J: TRBJ2-4
length: 13
CDR3: CASSQYNSNIQYF

V: TRBV6-5
D: -
size: few
J: TRBJ2-3
length: 15
CDR3: CASSLGGLFTDTQYF

V: TRBV12-3/TRBV12-4
D: TRBD2
size: -
J: TRBJ2-5
length: 14
CDR3: CASSRTSRGETQYF

V: TRBV4-2
D: -
size: -
J: TRBJ1-2
length: 14
CDR3: CASSQPDSNYGYTF

V: TRBV12-3/TRBV12-4
D: -
size: few
J: TRBJ1-5
length: 15
CDR3: CASSFKQGYPQPQHF

V: TRBV6-5
D: TRBD2
size: few
J: TRBJ2-7
length: 18
CDR3: CASSPIGLAGGSSYEQYF

V: TRBV28
D: TRBD1
size: -
J: TRBJ2-7
length: 14
CDR3: CASSSTGTGGEQYF

V: TRBV3-1
D: -
size: -
J: TRBJ1-1
length: 13
CDR3: CASNQGMNTEAFF

V: TRBV6-2/TRBV6-3
D: -
size: few
J: TRBJ1-5
length: 13
CDR3: CASSWGFNQPQHF

V: TRBV6-2/TRBV6-3
D: TRBD2
size: few
J: TRBJ2-1
length: 16
CDR3: CASSTISGGDVNEQFF